These T cell receptor beta chains were read from a single sample in a study of T cell responses to AZD1222 COVID-19 vaccine. Only in-frame clones appear in the TCRdb table, and some are missing; sequencing was by immunoSEQ multiplex PCR. The profile covers some 180,000 clones, with about 93% appearing a single time and 1% taken by the ten largest. The sequencing used peripheral blood, collected 28 days after the second dose of the MenACWY control vaccine. All receptors derive from an adult who received the MenACWY meningococcal vaccine as a control. The CDR3 runs from the conserved cysteine through the conserved F or W. The D gene is left open where the match is weak. Where a row states a size, it is once, few, many or the class of an expanded clone; other rows omit it.

TRBV7-2	-	TRBJ1-2	-	TGTGCCAGCAGCTTGACCCCGTTTAACTATGGCTACACCTTC	CASSLTPFNYGYTF
TRBV7-2	-	TRBJ1-6	-	TGTGCCAGCAGCTTAGTCGGGGGGGCGAGGAATTCACCCCTCCACTTT	CASSLVGGARNSPLHF
TRBV25-1	-	TRBJ1-2	-	TGTGCCAGCAGTGAACGGGCAGTCTATGGCTACACCTTC	CASSERAVYGYTF
TRBV18	TRBD2	TRBJ2-5	-	TGTGCCAGCTCACGAAGTGTAGCGGGCCAAGAGACCCAGTACTTC	CASSRSVAGQETQYF
TRBV18	-	TRBJ2-3	-	TGTGCCAGCTCACCACCGAGCACAGATACGCAGTATTTT	CASSPPSTDTQYF
TRBV15	-	TRBJ1-1	once	TGTGCCACCAGCAGATCTGGGGTTGGGGCAGCTTTCTTT	CATSRSGVGAAFF
TRBV2	-	TRBJ1-3	-	TGTGCCAGCAGTGTATTAAACACCATATATTTT	CASSVLNTIYF
TRBV7-9	-	TRBJ1-6	few	TGTGCCAGCAGTTTCGGAGCAGGGGTTTATCGGAATTCACCCCTCCACTTT	CASSFGAGVYRNSPLHF
TRBV3-1/TRBV3-2	TRBD1	TRBJ1-1	-	TGTGCCAGCAGCCCCGGACAGGCTCTGAACACTGAAGCTTTCTTT	CASSPGQALNTEAFF
TRBV5-4	-	TRBJ1-6	-	TGTGCCAGCAGCCCAGGATTAGACACGGCCTATAATTCACCCCTCCACTTT	CASSPGLDTAYNSPLHF
TRBV7-8	-	TRBJ1-6	-	TGTGCCAGCAGCTTGGGCCTCTTAAGGAATTCACCCCTCCACTTT	CASSLGLLRNSPLHF
TRBV2	-	TRBJ2-5	-	TGTGCCAGCAGTGAAGCGCGGGGGACCCAGTACTTC	CASSEARGTQYF